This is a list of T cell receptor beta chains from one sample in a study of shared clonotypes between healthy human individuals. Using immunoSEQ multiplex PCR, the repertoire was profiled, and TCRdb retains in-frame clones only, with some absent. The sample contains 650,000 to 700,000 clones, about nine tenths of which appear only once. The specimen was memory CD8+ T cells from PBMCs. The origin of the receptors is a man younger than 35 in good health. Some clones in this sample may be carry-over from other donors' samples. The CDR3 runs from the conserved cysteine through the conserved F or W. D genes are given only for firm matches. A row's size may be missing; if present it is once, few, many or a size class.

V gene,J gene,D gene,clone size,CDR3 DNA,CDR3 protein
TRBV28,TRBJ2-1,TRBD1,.,TGTGCCAGCAGTCCTAGGACAGGGTTGAATGAGCAGTTCTTC,CASSPRTGLNEQFF
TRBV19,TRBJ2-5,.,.,TGTGCCAGTAGTACCCTCAACCGGGATCTAGTTGAGACCCAGTACTTC,CASSTLNRDLVETQYF
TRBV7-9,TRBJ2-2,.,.,TGTGCCAGCAGCTTAGAGGGGCAGATCACCGGGGAGCTGTTTTTT,CASSLEGQITGELFF
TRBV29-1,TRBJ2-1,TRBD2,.,TGCAGCGTCGTAGGACTAGAAGGCTCCTACAATGAGCAGTTCTTC,CSVVGLEGSYNEQFF
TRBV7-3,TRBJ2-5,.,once,TGTGCCAGCAGCCGGAAAGTGATTCGAGAGACCCAGTACTTC,CASSRKVIRETQYF
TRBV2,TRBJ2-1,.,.,TGTGCCAGCAATCCCTTGGGGTCTGGCGAGTTCTTC,CASNPLGSGEFF
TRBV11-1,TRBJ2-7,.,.,TGTGCCAGTAGAGGGTCGAGGGGAGAAGGATCCTACGAGCAGTACTTC,CASRGSRGEGSYEQYF
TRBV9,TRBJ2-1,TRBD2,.,TGTGCCAGCAGCGCCCTAGGGAATAGCGGGAGAAAAGATGAGCAGTTCTTC,CASSALGNSGRKDEQFF
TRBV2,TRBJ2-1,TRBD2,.,TGTGCCAGCAGTGGTACTAGCGGGGAAATTTACAATGAGCAGTTCTTC,CASSGTSGEIYNEQFF
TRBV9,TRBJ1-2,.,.,TGTGCCAGCAGCGTAGAGGCAGGCTATGGCTACACCTTC,CASSVEAGYGYTF
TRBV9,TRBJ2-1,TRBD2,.,TGTGCCAGCAGCCGACTAGCGGGAGTCTACAATGAGCAGTTCTTC,CASSRLAGVYNEQFF
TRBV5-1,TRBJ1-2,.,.,TGTGCCAGCAGCCGGGACAAAAACTACTATGGCTACACCTTC,CASSRDKNYYGYTF
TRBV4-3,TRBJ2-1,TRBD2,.,TGCGCCAGCGCGCCACGGACTAGCGGGAGGGCCGATGAGCAGTTCTTC,CASAPRTSGRADEQFF
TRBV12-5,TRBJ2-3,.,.,TGTGCTAGTGGTTTGGGAAATACTCCCACAGATACGCAGTATTTT,CASGLGNTPTDTQYF
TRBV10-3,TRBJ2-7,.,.,TGTGCCATCCTTCGGTTGGGGGACGGGCGAGACGAGCAGTACTTC,CAILRLGDGRDEQYF
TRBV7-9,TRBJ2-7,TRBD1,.,TGTGCCAGCAGCGCCACAGGGGCTGACGAGCAGTACTTC,CASSATGADEQYF
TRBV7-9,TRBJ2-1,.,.,TGTGCCAGCAGCCCAAAATTTGAGGGCCCGAGTTACAATGAGCAGTTCTTC,CASSPKFEGPSYNEQFF
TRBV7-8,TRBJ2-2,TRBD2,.,TGTGCCAGCGCCCTTCGTGGCGGGGGAGACGGGGAGCTGTTTTTT,CASALRGGGDGELFF
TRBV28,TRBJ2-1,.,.,TGTGCCAGCAGTGCATTGGTGATTCTAAGCTCCTACAATGAGCAGTTCTTC,CASSALVILSSYNEQFF
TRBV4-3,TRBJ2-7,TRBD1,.,TGCGCCAGCAGCCAAGATGACGTAGGGACAGGGTACGAGCAGTACTTC,CASSQDDVGTGYEQYF
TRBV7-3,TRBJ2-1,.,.,TGTGCCAGCAGCTTACGGGACGTTGGGGGCAATGAGCAGTTCTTC,CASSLRDVGGNEQFF
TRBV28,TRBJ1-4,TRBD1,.,TGTGCCAGCACAACCCCACAGGGGACCCTTAATGAAAAACTGTTTTTT,CASTTPQGTLNEKLFF
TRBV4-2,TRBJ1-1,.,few,TGTGCCAGCAGCCACTCGTCGTTGGACACTGAAGCTTTCTTT,CASSHSSLDTEAFF
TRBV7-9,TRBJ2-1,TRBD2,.,TGTGCCAGCAGCTTATTGCTAGCGGGAGGGGGTGAGCAGTTCTTC,CASSLLLAGGGEQFF
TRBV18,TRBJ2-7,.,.,TGTGCCAGCTCACCAAGCGGACAATCCTACGAGCAGTACTTC,CASSPSGQSYEQYF
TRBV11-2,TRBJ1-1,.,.,TGTGCCAGCAGCTTAGTTCCGGCAGGGAACACTGAAGCTTTCTTT,CASSLVPAGNTEAFF
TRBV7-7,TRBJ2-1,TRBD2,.,TGTGCCAGCAGCTTCTACGCGGGAGGGAACACCTCCTACAATGAGCAGTTCTTC,CASSFYAGGNTSYNEQFF
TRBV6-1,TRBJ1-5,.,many,TGTGCCAGCAGTGAATTGGGTCCGACCGTGGGTGGTCAGCCCCAGCATTTT,CASSELGPTVGGQPQHF
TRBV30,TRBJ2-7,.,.,TGTGCCTGGAGTGGCTTTAATCTCAAAAACCCGGACTTACCCTCTTCGGGAGAGCAGTACTTC,CAWSGFNLKNPDLPSSGEQYF
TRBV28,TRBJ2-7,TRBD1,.,TGTGCCAGCAGTAGGACAGGGGCAGCCTACGAGCAGTACTTC,CASSRTGAAYEQYF
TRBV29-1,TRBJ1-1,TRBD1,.,TGCAGCGTTGTCGACAGGGGTAACACTGAAGCTTTCTTT,CSVVDRGNTEAFF
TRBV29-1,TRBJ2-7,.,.,TGCAGCGTTGCCCCGGGACTTTACGAGCAGTACTTC,CSVAPGLYEQYF
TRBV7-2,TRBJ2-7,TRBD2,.,TGTGCCAGCAGCTTAGAGGGACTAGGAGGTTACGAGCAGTACTTC,CASSLEGLGGYEQYF
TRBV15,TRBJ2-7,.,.,TGTGCCACCAGCAGAGATCGGAGCGGCGAGCAGTACTTC,CATSRDRSGEQYF
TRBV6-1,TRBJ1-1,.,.,TGTGCCAGCAGGGGAGAAAGACCTGAAGCTTTCTTT,CASRGERPEAFF
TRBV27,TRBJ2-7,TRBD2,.,TGTGCCAGCACCCCGCTTGCGGGGAGGGCCCCCTACGAGCAGTACTTC,CASTPLAGRAPYEQYF
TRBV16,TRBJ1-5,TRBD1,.,TGTGCCAGCAGCCAATTTCGGACAGGGGGCAATCAGCCCCAGCATTTT,CASSQFRTGGNQPQHF
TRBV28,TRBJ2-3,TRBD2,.,TGTGCCAGCGTTTGGACTAGCGGGAGCGATACGCAGTATTTT,CASVWTSGSDTQYF
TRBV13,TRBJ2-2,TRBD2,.,TGTGCCAGCAGCTTACAACCTAGCGGGAGGTTATCCGGGGAGCTGTTTTTT,CASSLQPSGRLSGELFF
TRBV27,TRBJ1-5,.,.,TGTGCCAGCAGTTCCCGGGAGGGACGCAATCAGCCCCAGCATTTT,CASSSREGRNQPQHF
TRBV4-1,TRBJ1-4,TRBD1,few,TGCGCCAGCAGCCTTATCCGGACAGGGGGTAATGAAAAACTGTTTTTT,CASSLIRTGGNEKLFF
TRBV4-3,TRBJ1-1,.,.,TGCGCCAGCAGCAAAGACTGGGGGGTAGGAGCTTTCTTT,CASSKDWGVGAFF
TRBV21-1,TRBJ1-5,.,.,TGTGCCAGCAGCAAAGCCCTATCCACCAATCAGCCCCAGCATTTT,CASSKALSTNQPQHF
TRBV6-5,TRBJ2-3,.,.,TGTGCCAGCAGCCGGTCGGTCTACGCCACAGATACGCAGTATTTT,CASSRSVYATDTQYF
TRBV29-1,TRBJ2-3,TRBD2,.,TGCAGCGTTGCAGGCGGGAGAAGCACAGATACGCAGTATTTT,CSVAGGRSTDTQYF
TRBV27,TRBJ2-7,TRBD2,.,TGTGCCAGCAGTTTGTCACCCGGGACTAGCGTCTACGAGCAGTACTTC,CASSLSPGTSVYEQYF
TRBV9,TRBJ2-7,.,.,TGTGCCAGCAGCGTAGGGTTAGGGATTGCAGGCGAGCAGTACTTC,CASSVGLGIAGEQYF
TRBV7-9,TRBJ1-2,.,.,TGTGCCAGCAGCCCTTTCTTCACAGGAGATCCCACCTATGGCTACACCTTC,CASSPFFTGDPTYGYTF
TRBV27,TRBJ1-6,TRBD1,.,TGTGCCAGCAGCACAGGGGGCTCACATTCACCCCTCCACTTT,CASSTGGSHSPLHF
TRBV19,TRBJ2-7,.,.,TGTGCGGTGGGGCGGACCGTCGACGAGCAGTACTTC,CAVGRTVDEQYF
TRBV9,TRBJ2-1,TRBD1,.,TGTGCCAGCAGCTGGGACAGTTACAATGAGCAGTTCTTC,CASSWDSYNEQFF
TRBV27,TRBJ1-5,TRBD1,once,TGTGCCAGCAGTCCGACTTGGACAGGGACTGGGCAGCCCCAGCATTTT,CASSPTWTGTGQPQHF
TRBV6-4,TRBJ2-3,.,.,TGTGCCAGCAGGGCGACTCCCGGCACAGATACGCAGTATTTT,CASRATPGTDTQYF
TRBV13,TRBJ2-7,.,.,TGTGCCAGCAGCTTAGGGGGCAAAACCTACGAGCAGTACTTC,CASSLGGKTYEQYF